These 18 T cell receptor beta chains share one sample of origin, sequenced in a study of blood T cell repertoires in COVID-19. Using immunoSEQ multiplex PCR, the repertoire was profiled, and TCRdb retains in-frame clones only, with some absent. In the table there are some 100,000 clones, around 87% of which are singletons. The sequencing sample was made of peripheral blood. These TCRs come from a human donor in a cohort sampled during active COVID-19.

This clone showed up just a few times. This chain connects TRBV2 to TRBJ1-6; D might be TRBD1 (6 bases). This CDR3 region has 14 residues. The V gene's germline CDR1 is SNHLY and CDR2 FYNNEI. The V gene lost 3 bases and the J gene lost 9 bases, with 12 bases spanning the gap. The chain's CDR3 is CASSDEQGASPLHF. CDR3 coding DNA: TGTGCCAGCAGTGATGAACAGGGAGCTTCACCCCTCCACTTT.

The chain has TRBV5-4 and TRBJ2-7, with 12 nucleotides matching TRBD2. J was trimmed by 4 bases and V by 3 bases; bases with no gene match: 5. The CDR3 loop spans 15 amino acids. In germline, CDR1 is SGHNT, CDR2 YYREEE (reference sequence). The CDR3 spells CASSSRTSGEYEQYF. CDR3 DNA sequence: TGTGCCAGCAGCTCGCGGACTAGCGGGGAATACGAGCAGTACTTC.

The chain uses TRBV5-1 and TRBJ2-7; TRBD1 agrees at 10 bases. With 7 bases clipped from V and 7 bases from J, the junction kept 14 bases outside the gene matches. Germline V lookup: CDR1 SGHRS, CDR2 YFSETQ. The CDR3 spans 15 residues. Here the CDR3 reads CASRPRGTGAREQYF. In DNA, the CDR3 is TGCGCCAGCCGGCCCCGAGGGACAGGGGCCCGGGAGCAGTACTTC.

V is TRBV28 and J is TRBJ2-2; 7 positions match TRBD1. J was trimmed by 7 bases and V by 6 bases; bases with no gene match: 8. CDR3 length: 14 amino acids. The V gene's germline CDR1 is MDHEN and CDR2 SYDVKM. CDR3 nucleotides: TGTGCCAGCAGACGACAGGGCAACGACGGGGAGCTGTTTTTT. This translates into CASRRQGNDGELFF.

The chain uses TRBV24-1 and TRBJ2-3; D may be TRBD2 (5 bases). Trimming removed 9 bases from V and 0 bases from J, with 15 bases in between. Germline values: CDR1 KGHDR, CDR2 SFDVKD. The CDR3 has 15 residues. The CDR3 spells CATAPSSGSTDTQYF. For the CDR3, the DNA is TGTGCCACCGCCCCCTCCAGCGGCAGCACAGATACGCAGTATTTT.

Note on this clone: This specimen includes other DNA sequences encoding the same CDR3. The chain links TRBV7-8 to TRBJ2-7; 8 bases map to TRBD1. Trimming cost V 5 bases and J 0 bases; bases outside gene matches: 3. The CDR3 has 14 residues. The germline gives CDR1 SGHVS, CDR2 FQNEAQ. The CDR3 reads CASSRDRYSYEQYF. The CDR3 nucleotides are TGTGCCAGCAGCCGGGACAGGTACTCCTACGAGCAGTACTTC.

The chain has TRBV28 and TRBJ1-5; D ambiguous. The CDR3 loop spans 13 amino acids. The germline V gene encodes CDR1 MDHEN and CDR2 SYDVKM. Trimming took off 5 bases at V and 7 bases at J, with 12 bases between the two ends. The DNA for the CDR3 is TGTGCCAGCAGTCCGCCACGGGGACAGCCCCAGCATTTT. This sequence encodes CASSPPRGQPQHF.

This clone appeared once. CDR3 amino acids: CASSDMGRVSAQYF. The CDR3 nucleotides read TGTGCCAGCAGTGATATGGGCAGGGTTTCGGCCCAGTACTTC. V usage is TRBV2 and J usage is TRBJ2-5; tentatively, D is TRBD1 (5 bases). Germline V lookup: CDR1 SNHLY, CDR2 FYNNEI. The CDR3 extends over 14 amino acids. V lost 3 bases and J lost 9, with 17 bases in between.

The J gene is TRBJ2-7, the V gene TRBV5-1; the match to TRBD2 covers 9 bases. This CDR3 has 15 amino acids. Per germline, CDR1 SGHRS and CDR2 YFSETQ. With V trimmed by 0 bases and J by 5 bases, 6 bases remained unmatched. As DNA, the CDR3 is TGCGCCAGCAGCTTGGAGCCTAGCGGGACTGACGAGCAGTACTTC. Its protein product is CASSLEPSGTDEQYF.

The chain uses TRBV28 and TRBJ2-6, with D perhaps TRBD2 (6 bases). Trimming cost V 10 bases and J 2 bases, with 21 bases left between them. The CDR3 is 17 residues long. Per germline, CDR1 MDHEN and CDR2 SYDVKM. The CDR3 loop is CATRGAGGFPGANVLTF. The CDR3 DNA follows: TGTGCCACCCGCGGGGCAGGAGGCTTCCCTGGGGCCAACGTCCTGACTTTC.

The chain carries TRBV20-1 and TRBJ1-1; no clear D gene. CDR1 and CDR2 (germline): DFQATT, SNEGSKA (reference sequence). The CDR3 extends over 11 amino acids. V dropped 7 bases and J dropped 1 base, with 7 bases sitting between them. In nucleotides, the CDR3 is TGCAGTGTTGGCAAGAACACTGAAGCTTTCTTT. Translation gives CSVGKNTEAFF.

This clone showed up just a few times. The chain employs TRBV3-1 (or the pseudogene TRBV3-2) and TRBJ2-7; 9 bases agree with TRBD2. The CDR3 extends over 15 amino acids. The germline V gene encodes CDR1 LGHDT and CDR2 YNNKEL (reference sequence). V lost 0 bases, J lost 3 bases, and 3 bases stayed unmatched. The CDR3, as DNA: TGTGCCAGCAGCCAAGAGAGTAGCGGGAGCTACGAGCAGTACTTC. This sequence encodes CASSQESSGSYEQYF.

The chain combines TRBV6-5 with TRBJ1-3; D gene unclear. The CDR3 runs to 16 residues. Trimming removed 0 bases from V and 0 bases from J, with 9 bases in between. In germline, CDR1 is MNHEY, CDR2 SVGAGI. Here the CDR3 DNA reads TGTGCCAGCAGTTACTCGAGGGAGAGCTCTGGAAACACCATATATTTT. It encodes CASSYSRESSGNTIYF.

This chain joins TRBV11-3 and TRBJ2-1, with 11 bases that match TRBD2. V was pared by 9 bases and J by 0 bases, with 4 bases of the junction left unmatched. The CDR3 consists of 15 residues. Looked up from germline, CDR1 is SGHNT and CDR2 is YENEEA. CDR3 in amino acids: CASSGGASSYNEQFF. As DNA, the CDR3 is TGTGCCAGTAGCGGGGGGGCCAGCTCCTACAATGAGCAGTTCTTC.

V and J are TRBV14 and TRBJ1-2; 9 bases match TRBD1. V trimming: 4 bases; J trimming: 3 bases; junction bases outside the gene matches: 0. There are 13 residues in the CDR3. The germline V gene has CDR1 SGHDN and CDR2 FVKESK. CDR3 sequence: CASSRDRDYGYTF. The DNA for the CDR3 is TGTGCCAGCAGCCGGGACAGGGACTATGGCTACACCTTC. Based on the CDR3 plus reference TRBV14 and TRBJ1-2, the full variable domain is EAGVTQFPSHSVIEKGQTVTLRCDPISGHDNLYWYRRVMGKEIKFLLHFVKESKQDESGMPNNRFLAERTGGTYSTLKVQPAELEDSGVYFCASSRDRDYGYTFGSGTRLTVV.

J is TRBJ1-6 and V is TRBV3-1 (or the pseudogene TRBV3-2), with D unresolved. CDR1 is LGHDT, CDR2 YNNKEL, per germline (reference sequence). Trimming took off 6 bases at V and 10 bases at J, with 19 bases between the two ends. The CDR3 is 15 residues long. The CDR3 here is CASSSVRGVESPLHF. The CDR3 DNA follows: TGTGCCAGCAGTTCTGTCCGGGGTGTAGAGTCACCCCTCCACTTT.

The chain uses TRBV9 and TRBJ2-5; 8 nucleotides align to TRBD2. The V gene end was trimmed by 3 bases and the J gene end by 3 bases; junction bases not matched to a gene: 13. The CDR3 spans 17 residues. Germline V CDR1 and CDR2: SGDLS, YYNGEE. The CDR3 region is CASSGRGAGALKETQYF. CDR3 sequence (DNA): TGTGCCAGCAGCGGCCGCGGAGCGGGGGCCCTGAAAGAGACCCAGTACTTC.

V usage is TRBV29-1 and J usage is TRBJ1-1; perhaps TRBD1 as D (6 bases). Trimming took off 6 bases at V and 1 base at J, with 15 bases between the two ends. This CDR3 contains 14 residues. Germline CDR1 and CDR2: SQVTM and ANQGSEA. CDR3 nucleotide sequence: TGCAGCGTGGAGAGACAGGTCCCGAACACTGAAGCTTTCTTT. Translation gives CSVERQVPNTEAFF.